This T cell receptor beta chain was identified in a study of tumour-infiltrating T cells in Burkitt lymphoma (dated by TCRdb to the early 2020s). Notes on the research overall: The Burkitt lymphoma cohort included around 80 patients and covered every epidemiological subtype of the disease. TCR repertoire data were correlated with clinical outcome; productive clonality predicted overall and progression-free survival, independent of established prognosticators including age at diagnosis.

Results the study describes overall, beyond this receptor: Several public clonotypes were found to be shared across numerous Burkitt lymphoma patients, which suggests a shared tumour neoantigen selection that is absent from diffuse large B-cell lymphoma.

This clone was picked up a small number of times. Its specific antigen is unknown. Base-call qualities are not available, and no considerably larger clone is one nucleotide away. The CDR3 measures 13 amino acids from cysteine to phenylalanine. The DNA shown is the 39-base CDR3, in frame from base 1. V was cut back by 7 bases and J by 8 bases, leaving a gap of 17 bases between them. The germline V gene (reference sequence) sets CDR1 to SEHNR and CDR2 to FQNEAQ. Library preparation employed the immunoSEQ multiplex PCR assay. Not all clones reach the TCRdb copy of this immuneACCESS table, which keeps in-frame sequences only. Checked studies attribute under half of the gap to unresolved V genes and leave the rest unexplained. Present in this sample are about 46,000 clones, around a third of which were seen just once. Of the sample, roughly 2.8% falls within the top ten clones.

The TCR comes from a human donor with Burkitt lymphoma. Rearrangement joined TRBV7-9 to TRBJ1-2; a weak D assignment points to TRBD1 (5 bases agree). Sequenced sample: tumor tissue. The bases are TGTGCCAGCACCTACCGGGGGGGTCACGGCTACACCTTC. The translation is CASTYRGGHGYTF. Outside the CDR3, residues come from the reference TRBV7-9 and TRBJ1-2 proteins, so the full variable domain is: DTGVSQNPRHKITKRGQNVTFRCDPISEHNRLYWYRQTLGQGPEFLTYFQNEAQLEKSRLLSDRFSAERPKGSFSTLEIQRTEQGDSAMYLCASTYRGGHGYTFGSGTRLTVV.